Described below is a single TCR beta chain sequence and its context. The antigen is not known. The record originates from a study of shared clonotypes between healthy human individuals. Looked up from germline, CDR1 is MDHEN and CDR2 is SYDVKM. The CDR3 has 14 amino acids. Trimming shortened V by 9 bases and J by 5 bases, and 19 bases separated the two germline ends. The table came from immunoSEQ multiplex PCR; TCRdb's copy has only in-frame clones and leaves some out. The sample consists of approximately 2.1 million clones, 80% to 95% of them appearing once. Study observations and caveats: Exclusively blood specimens were collected; tissue repertoires likely differ.

The receptor was derived from a man between 18 and 35 years old in good health. Some clones in this sample may be carry-over from other donors' samples. Sequenced material: naive CD4+ T cells from PBMCs. Subset denoted: CD45RA+ positively selected. The chain uses TRBV28 and TRBJ2-5; the D is unclear. The CDR3 region has the DNA TGTGCCAGTTTTCCAGAGAGGCCCCGGGAGACCCAGTACTTC. Its translation is CASFPERPRETQYF.